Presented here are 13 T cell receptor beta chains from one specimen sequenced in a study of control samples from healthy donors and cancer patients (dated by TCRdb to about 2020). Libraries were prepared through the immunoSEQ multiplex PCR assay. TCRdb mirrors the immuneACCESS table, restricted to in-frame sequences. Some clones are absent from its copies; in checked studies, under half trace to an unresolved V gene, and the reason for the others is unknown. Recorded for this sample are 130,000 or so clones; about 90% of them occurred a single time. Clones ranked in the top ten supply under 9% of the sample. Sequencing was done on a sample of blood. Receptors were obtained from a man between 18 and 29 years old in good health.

CDR3 nucleotide sequence: TGTGCCATCAGCGGCCCCAGATCTGGAAACACCATATATTTT. Encoded protein: CAISGPRSGNTIYF. The genes are TRBV10-3 and TRBJ1-3; no firm D call. The CDR3 runs to 14 residues. Trimming removed 6 bases from V and 1 base from J, with 10 bases in between. Germline CDR1 is ENHRY and CDR2 is SYGVKD.

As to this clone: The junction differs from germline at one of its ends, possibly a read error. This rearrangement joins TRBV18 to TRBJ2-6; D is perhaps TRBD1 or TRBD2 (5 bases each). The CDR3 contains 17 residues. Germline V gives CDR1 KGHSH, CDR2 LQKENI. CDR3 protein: CASSAPGRSSGANVLTF. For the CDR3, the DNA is TGTGCCAGCTCAGCACCGGGACGGAGCTCTGGGGCCAACGTCCTGACTTTC. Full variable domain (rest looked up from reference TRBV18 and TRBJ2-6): NAGVMQNPRHLVRRRGQEARLRCSPMKGHSHVYWYRQLPEEGLKFMVYLQKENIIDESGMPKERFSAEFPKEGPSILRIQQVVRGDSAAYFCASSAPGRSSGANVLTFGAGSRLTVL.

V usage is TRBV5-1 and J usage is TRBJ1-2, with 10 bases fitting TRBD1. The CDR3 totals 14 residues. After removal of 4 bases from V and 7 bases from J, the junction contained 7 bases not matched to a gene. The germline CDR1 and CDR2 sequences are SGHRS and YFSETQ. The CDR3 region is CASSPGTGAAGYTF. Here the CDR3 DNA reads TGCGCCAGCAGCCCGGGGACAGGGGCGGCTGGCTACACCTTC.

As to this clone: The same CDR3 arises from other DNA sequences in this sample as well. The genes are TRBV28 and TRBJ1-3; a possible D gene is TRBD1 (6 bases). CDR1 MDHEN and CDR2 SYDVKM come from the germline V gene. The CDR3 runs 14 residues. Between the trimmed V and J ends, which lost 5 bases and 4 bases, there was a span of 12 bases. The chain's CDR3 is CASSLTGLGNTIYF. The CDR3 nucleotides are TGTGCCAGCAGTCTAACAGGGTTGGGAAACACCATATATTTT. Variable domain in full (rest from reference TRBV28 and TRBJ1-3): DVKVTQSSRYLVKRTGEKVFLECVQDMDHENMFWYRQDPGLGLRLIYFSYDVKMKEKGDIPEGYSVSREKKERFSLILESASTNQTSMYLCASSLTGLGNTIYFGEGSWLTVV.

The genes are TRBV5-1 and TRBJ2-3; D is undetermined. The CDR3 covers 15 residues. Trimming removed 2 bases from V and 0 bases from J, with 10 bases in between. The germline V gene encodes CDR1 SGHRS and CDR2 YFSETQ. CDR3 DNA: TGCGCCAGCAGCTTCTTGCCTCCTAGCACAGATACGCAGTATTTT. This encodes CASSFLPPSTDTQYF.

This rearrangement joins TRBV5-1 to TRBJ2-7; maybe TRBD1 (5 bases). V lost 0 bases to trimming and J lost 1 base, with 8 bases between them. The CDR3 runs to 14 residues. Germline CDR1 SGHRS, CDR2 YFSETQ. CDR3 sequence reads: CASSLVPGSYEQYF. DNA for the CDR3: TGCGCCAGCAGCTTGGTGCCAGGGTCCTACGAGCAGTACTTC.

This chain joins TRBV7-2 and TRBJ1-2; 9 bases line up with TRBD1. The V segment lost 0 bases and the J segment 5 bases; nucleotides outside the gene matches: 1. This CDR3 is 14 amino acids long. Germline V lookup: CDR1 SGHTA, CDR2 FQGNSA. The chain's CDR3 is CASSLADRGYGYTF. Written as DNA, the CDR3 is TGTGCCAGCAGCTTAGCGGACAGGGGTTATGGCTACACCTTC. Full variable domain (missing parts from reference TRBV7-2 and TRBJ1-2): GAGVSQSPSNKVTEKGKDVELRCDPISGHTALYWYRQSLGQGLEFLIYFQGNSAPDKSGLPSDRFSAERTGGSVSTLTIQRTQQEDSAVYLCASSLADRGYGYTFGSGTRLTVV.

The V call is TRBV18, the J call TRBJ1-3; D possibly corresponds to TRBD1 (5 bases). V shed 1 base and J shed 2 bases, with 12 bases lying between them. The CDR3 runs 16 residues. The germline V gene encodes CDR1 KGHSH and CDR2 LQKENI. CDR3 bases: TGTGCCAGCTCACCACTAGCCCGGGGGGCTGGAAACACCATATATTTT. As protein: CASSPLARGAGNTIYF.

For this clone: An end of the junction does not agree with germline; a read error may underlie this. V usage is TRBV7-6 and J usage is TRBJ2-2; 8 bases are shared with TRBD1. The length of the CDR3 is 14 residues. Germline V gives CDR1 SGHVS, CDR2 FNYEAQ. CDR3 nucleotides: TGTGCCAGCAGCCTAGCGACAGGGGCCTGGGAGCTGTTTTTT. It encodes CASSLATGAWELFF.

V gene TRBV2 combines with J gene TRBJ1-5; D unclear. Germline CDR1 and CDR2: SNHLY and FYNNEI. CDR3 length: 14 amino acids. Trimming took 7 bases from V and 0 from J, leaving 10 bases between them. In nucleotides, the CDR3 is TGTGCCAGCATGGAAAGGAATAGCAATCAGCCCCAGCATTTT. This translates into CASMERNSNQPQHF.

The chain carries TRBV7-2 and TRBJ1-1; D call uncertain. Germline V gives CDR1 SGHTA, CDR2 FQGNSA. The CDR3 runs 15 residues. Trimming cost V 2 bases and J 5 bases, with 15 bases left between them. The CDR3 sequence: CASSLYFGVRTEAFF. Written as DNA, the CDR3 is TGTGCCAGCAGCTTATATTTCGGGGTAAGAACTGAAGCTTTCTTT.

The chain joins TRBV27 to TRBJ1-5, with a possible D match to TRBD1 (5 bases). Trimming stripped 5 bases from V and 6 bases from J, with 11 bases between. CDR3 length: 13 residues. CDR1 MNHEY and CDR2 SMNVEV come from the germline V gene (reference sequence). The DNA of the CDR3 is TGTGCCAGCAGTCGGGCAGGGTTTCAGCCCCAGCATTTT. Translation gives CASSRAGFQPQHF.

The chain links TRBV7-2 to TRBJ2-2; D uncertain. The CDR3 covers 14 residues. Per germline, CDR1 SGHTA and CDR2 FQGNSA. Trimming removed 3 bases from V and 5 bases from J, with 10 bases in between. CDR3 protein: CASSFEVYTGELFF. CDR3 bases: TGTGCCAGCAGCTTCGAGGTTTATACCGGGGAGCTGTTTTTT.